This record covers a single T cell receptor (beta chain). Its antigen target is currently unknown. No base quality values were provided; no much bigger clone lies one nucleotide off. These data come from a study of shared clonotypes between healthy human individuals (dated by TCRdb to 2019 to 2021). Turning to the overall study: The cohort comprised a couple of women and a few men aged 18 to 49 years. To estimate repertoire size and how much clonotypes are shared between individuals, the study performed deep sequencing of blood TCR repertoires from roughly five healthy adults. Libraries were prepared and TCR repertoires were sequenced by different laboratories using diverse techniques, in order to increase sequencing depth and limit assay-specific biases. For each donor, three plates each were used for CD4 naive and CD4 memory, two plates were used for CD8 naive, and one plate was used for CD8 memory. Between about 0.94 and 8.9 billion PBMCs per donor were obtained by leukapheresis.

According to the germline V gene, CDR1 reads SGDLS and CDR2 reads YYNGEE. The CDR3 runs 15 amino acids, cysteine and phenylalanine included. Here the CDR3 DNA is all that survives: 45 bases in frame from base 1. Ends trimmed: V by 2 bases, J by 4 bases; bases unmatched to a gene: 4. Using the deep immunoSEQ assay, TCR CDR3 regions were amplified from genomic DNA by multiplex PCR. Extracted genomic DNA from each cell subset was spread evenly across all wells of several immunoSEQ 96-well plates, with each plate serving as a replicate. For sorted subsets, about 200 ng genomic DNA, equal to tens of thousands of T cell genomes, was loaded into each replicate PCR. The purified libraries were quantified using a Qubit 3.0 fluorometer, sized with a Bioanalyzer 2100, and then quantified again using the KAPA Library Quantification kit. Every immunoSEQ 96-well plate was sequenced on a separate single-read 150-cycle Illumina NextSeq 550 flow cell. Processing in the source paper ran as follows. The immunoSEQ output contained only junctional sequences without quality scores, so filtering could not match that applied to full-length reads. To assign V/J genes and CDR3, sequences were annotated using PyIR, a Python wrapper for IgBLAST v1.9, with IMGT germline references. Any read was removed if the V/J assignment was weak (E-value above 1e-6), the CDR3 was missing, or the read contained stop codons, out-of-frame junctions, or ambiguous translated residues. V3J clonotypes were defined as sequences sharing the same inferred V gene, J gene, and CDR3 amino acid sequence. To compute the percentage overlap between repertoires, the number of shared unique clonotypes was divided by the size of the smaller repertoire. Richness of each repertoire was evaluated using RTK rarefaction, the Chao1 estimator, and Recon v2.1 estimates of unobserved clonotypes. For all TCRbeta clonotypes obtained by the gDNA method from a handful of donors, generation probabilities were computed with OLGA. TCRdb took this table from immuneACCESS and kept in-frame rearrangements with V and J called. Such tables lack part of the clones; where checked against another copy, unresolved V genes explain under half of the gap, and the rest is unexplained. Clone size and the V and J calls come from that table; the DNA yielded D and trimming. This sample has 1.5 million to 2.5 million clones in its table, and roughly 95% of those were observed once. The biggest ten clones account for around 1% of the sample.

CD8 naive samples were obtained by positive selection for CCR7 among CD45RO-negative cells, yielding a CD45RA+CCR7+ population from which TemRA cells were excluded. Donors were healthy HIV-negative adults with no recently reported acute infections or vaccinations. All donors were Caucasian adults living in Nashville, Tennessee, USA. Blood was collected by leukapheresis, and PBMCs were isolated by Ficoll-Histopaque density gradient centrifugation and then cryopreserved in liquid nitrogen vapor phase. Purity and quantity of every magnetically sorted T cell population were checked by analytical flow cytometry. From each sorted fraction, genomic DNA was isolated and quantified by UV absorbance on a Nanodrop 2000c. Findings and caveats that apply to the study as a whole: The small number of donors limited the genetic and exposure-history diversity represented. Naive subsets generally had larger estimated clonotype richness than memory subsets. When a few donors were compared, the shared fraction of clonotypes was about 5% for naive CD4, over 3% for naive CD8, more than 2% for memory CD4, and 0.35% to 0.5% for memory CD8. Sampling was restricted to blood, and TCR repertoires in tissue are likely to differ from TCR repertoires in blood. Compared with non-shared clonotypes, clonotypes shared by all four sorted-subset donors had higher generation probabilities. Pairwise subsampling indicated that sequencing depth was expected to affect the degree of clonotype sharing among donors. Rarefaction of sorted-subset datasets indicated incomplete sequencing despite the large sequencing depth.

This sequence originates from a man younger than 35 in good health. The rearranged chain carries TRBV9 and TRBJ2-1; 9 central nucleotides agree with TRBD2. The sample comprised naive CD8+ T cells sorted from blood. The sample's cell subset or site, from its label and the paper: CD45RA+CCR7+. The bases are TGTGCCAGCAGCGTTCTTAGCGGGAGTTACAATGAGCAGTTCTTC. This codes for CASSVLSGSYNEQFF.